This T cell receptor beta chain comes out of a study of PD-1 blockade in classical Hodgkin lymphoma. General study findings and limits: Repertoire differences have undefined causes, possibly disease activity or prior therapy.

Time point here: newly diagnosed, previously untreated cHL patient sample. From thawed PBMCs, CD4+ T cells were purified using magnetic negative selection. TCRdb's table, derived via immunoSEQ multiplex PCR, lists solely in-frame clones and lacks some. This sample has some 35,000 clones, with around 89% found just once. The count of this clone is one. Its matching antigen is unknown. Deletions cut 5 bases from V and 5 bases from J, with 10 bases between. The CDR3 runs to 13 residues. The germline CDR1 and CDR2 sequences are MNHEY and SMNVEV (reference sequence). The genes are TRBV27 and TRBJ1-5; unclear D gene. Sequences were obtained from CD4+ T cells from blood. The sequence came from a human donor with classical Hodgkin lymphoma. CDR3 region: CASSGPIDQPQHF. CDR3 nucleotides: TGTGCCAGCAGTGGGCCGATTGATCAGCCCCAGCATTTT.